This T cell receptor (beta chain) was sequenced in a study of breast tumors, draining lymph nodes, adjacent tissues. CDR3 length equals 15 residues. The V segment lost 3 bases and the J segment 2 bases; nucleotides outside the gene matches: 6. Germline lookup yields CDR1 MNHEY and CDR2 SMNVEV (reference sequence). Breast cancer patients provided tissue from their axillary draining lymph nodes. TCRdb passed the multiplex PCR reads through MiXCR, listing each CDR3 protein once. This table holds about 100,000 distinct CDR3 sequences, over 20% found once. This clonotype was seen repeatedly, ten times or more.

The gene calls are TRBV27 and TRBJ1-2; 7 bases are shared with TRBD1. Sample: axillary lymph node tissue. The receptor was isolated from a female donor with breast cancer. Some clones in this sample may be carry-over from other donors' samples. CDR3 protein: CASSFSGQTNYGYTF. The CDR3 bases are TGTGCCAGCAGTTTCTCGGGACAGACCAACTATGGCTACACCTTC.